The 25 T cell receptor beta chains presented below share a single source sample, sequenced in a study of human T cells and chemical hapten exposure. TCRdb reprocessed the RACE reads with MiXCR, giving one entry per CDR3 protein. The sample consists of more than 80,000 distinct CDR3 sequences, under 11% of them appearing once. The time point was: patch test 2, 6 weeks after DPC sensitization. Treatment indicated: therapeutic diphenylcyclopropenone sensitization with weekly scalp DPC. Sequencing was performed on whole blood, taken in connection with sensitization to the hapten diphenylcyclopropenone (DPC). Receptors were obtained from a woman in her forties or fifties with alopecia areata. Some clones in this sample may be carry-over from other donors' samples.

This clonotype has a count of ten or more. This chain links TRBV7-2 with TRBJ2-7; D perhaps matches TRBD1 (6 bases). Germline V lookup: CDR1 SGHTA, CDR2 FQGNSA. V gave up 1 base and J gave up 2 bases, with 12 bases separating them. The CDR3 totals 15 residues. Here the CDR3 reads CASSLEPRTAYEQYF. The CDR3 bases are TGTGCCAGCAGCTTAGAGCCACGGACAGCCTACGAGCAGTACTTC.

This clonotype has a handful of counts. The V gene is TRBV27, the J gene TRBJ2-5; D perhaps matches TRBD2 (6 bases). Trimming left V 5 bases short and J 5 bases short, with 21 bases between. The germline V gene encodes CDR1 MNHEY and CDR2 SMNVEV (reference sequence). The CDR3 contains 16 residues. CDR3 sequence: CASSRILGGIGETQYF. The DNA for the CDR3 is TGTGCCAGCAGTCGTATCCTAGGCGGGATAGGGGAGACCCAGTACTTC.

To note about this clonotype: A much larger clone differs from this one at a single base, so this may be a read error. The rearrangement joins TRBV7-9 to TRBJ2-3; TRBD1 matches at 8 bases. Germline V gene data show CDR1 as SEHNR and CDR2 as FQNEAQ (reference sequence). This CDR3 has 16 amino acids. In DNA, the CDR3 is TGTGTCAGCAGCTTCCCTTCGACAGGGGCACAAGATACGCAGTATTTT. It encodes CVSSFPSTGAQDTQYF.

This clonotype was detected many times. The rearrangement joins TRBV29-1 to TRBJ2-7, with 11 bases identical to TRBD1. V trimming: 7 bases; J trimming: 0 bases; junction bases outside the gene matches: 5. The CDR3 extends over 14 amino acids. Germline CDR1 SQVTM, CDR2 ANQGSEA. The CDR3 nucleotides are TGCAGCGCCCGGACAGGGGGCAACTCCTACGAGCAGTACTTC. Translating gives CSARTGGNSYEQYF.

A few counts support this clonotype. This chain connects TRBV20-1 to TRBJ2-1, with D unclear. The CDR3 length is 15 residues. Per germline, CDR1 DFQATT and CDR2 SNEGSKA (reference sequence). The V end was cut by 3 bases, the J end by 6 bases, with 18 bases between. The CDR3 reads CSARVRLSPLNEQFF. The CDR3 region has the DNA TGCAGTGCTAGGGTCCGACTGAGCCCGCTCAATGAGCAGTTCTTC.

This clonotype has a count of ten or more. This rearrangement joins TRBV21-1 to TRBJ2-2; the table's TRBD2 call for D was not verified on the DNA. TRBV21-1 is assigned pseudogene status. The CDR3 extends over 16 amino acids. The CDR3 DNA reads TGTGCCAGCAGGCTCCTACAGGGAGGGGGCACCGGGGAGCTGTTTTTT. Protein sequence: CASRLLQGGGTGELFF.

V gene TRBV11-2 combines with J gene TRBJ2-1, with TRBD2 matching 7 bases. Looked up from germline, CDR1 is SGHAT and CDR2 is FQNNGV. CDR3 length: 15 residues. With 3 bases clipped from V and 0 bases from J, the junction kept 2 bases outside the gene matches. The CDR3 nucleotides are TGTGCCAGCAGCTTCGGCGGGAGCTCCTACAATGAGCAGTTCTTC. Its protein product is CASSFGGSSYNEQFF.

This rearrangement joins TRBV21-1 to TRBJ2-7. TRBV21-1 is annotated as a pseudogene. CDR3 length equals 11 residues. This CDR3 reads CAQCRSYEQYF. The CDR3 DNA sequence: TGTGCCCAATGTCGCTCCTACGAGCAGTACTTC.

A few counts support this clonotype. J is TRBJ1-6 and V is TRBV27; D is perhaps TRBD1 (5 bases). The CDR3 is 13 amino acids. CDR1 is MNHEY, CDR2 SMNVEV, per germline (reference sequence). Deletions cut 9 bases from V and 10 bases from J, with 16 bases between. CDR3 residues: CASPGSRGSPLHF. Written as DNA, the CDR3 is TGTGCCAGTCCCGGGAGCCGGGGGTCACCCCTCCACTTT.

This clonotype is medium-sized in the sample. The gene calls are TRBV7-6 and TRBJ2-3, with 8 nucleotides matching TRBD2. Germline V gene sequence: CDR1 SGHVS, CDR2 FNYEAQ. This CDR3 spans 14 amino acids. Losses at the gene ends were 5 bases for V and 2 bases for J; bases not matched to a gene: 3. As DNA, the CDR3 is TGTGCCAGCAGCGGGCGGGAGGACACAGATACGCAGTATTTT. Its translation: CASSGREDTDTQYF.

This clonotype was recorded a few times. The chain is built from TRBV9 and TRBJ1-2; maybe TRBD1 (6 bases). Germline values: CDR1 SGDLS, CDR2 YYNGEE. The CDR3 is 15 residues long. The V end lost 4 bases, the J end lost 5 bases, and 18 bases lay between the germline ends. The DNA for the CDR3 is TGTGCCAGCAGCCCCCGGCCCGGGGGCGCGTATGGCTACACCTTC. It specifies CASSPRPGGAYGYTF.

The CDR3 DNA is TGCAGCGTTGCGGAGGGGGCTTACGAGCAGTACTTC. Protein: CSVAEGAYEQYF. This chain uses TRBV29-1 with TRBJ2-7; the D gene is possibly TRBD1 (7 bases). Per the germline V gene, CDR1 is SQVTM and CDR2 is ANQGSEA. The CDR3 has 12 amino acids. Trimming pared 4 bases from V and 4 bases from J, leaving 11 bases between.

The sample holds a few counts of this clonotype. V is TRBV20-1 and J is TRBJ2-1; perhaps TRBD2 as D (6 bases). The CDR3 sequence is 12 residues long. V was clipped by 4 bases and J by 11 bases, with 15 bases between them. Germline lookup yields CDR1 DFQATT and CDR2 SNEGSKA (reference sequence). The CDR3 here is CSANLRDFQQFF. CDR3 bases: TGCAGTGCTAACCTTAGGGACTTTCAGCAGTTCTTC.

The rearrangement links TRBV7-8 to TRBJ1-6; D is perhaps TRBD1 (5 bases). The CDR3 spans 15 residues. In germline, CDR1 is SGHVS, CDR2 FQNEAQ. Trimming removed 1 base from V and 6 bases from J, with 10 bases in between. CDR3 sequence: CASSLGGISNSPLHF. In DNA form, the CDR3 reads TGTGCCAGCAGCTTAGGGGGGATCTCTAATTCACCCCTCCACTTT.

The chain employs TRBV3-1 and TRBJ2-7, with 11 bases matching TRBD2. The germline V gene encodes CDR1 LGHDT and CDR2 YNNKEL (reference sequence). This CDR3 spans 15 amino acids. The J segment lost 3 bases and the V segment lost 5 bases, leaving 6 bases of the junction unmatched. The DNA for the CDR3 is TGTGCCAGCAGCACCCCGGGACTAGCGGACTACGAGCAGTACTTC. As protein: CASSTPGLADYEQYF.

A few counts support this clonotype. The CDR3 region is CASSPRTGFNSYEQYF. CDR3 in DNA: TGTGCCAGCAGCCCGCGAACAGGGTTTAATTCCTACGAGCAGTACTTC. The chain is built from TRBV2 and TRBJ2-7; tentatively, D is TRBD1 (6 bases). CDR1 is SNHLY and CDR2 is FYNNEI in the germline V gene. The CDR3 length is 16 residues. V was trimmed by 6 bases and J by 1 base, leaving 19 bases between them.

This clonotype was seen only a few times. CDR3 protein: CASSPGGSQPQHF. The CDR3 DNA sequence: TGTGCCAGCAGTCCAGGGGGCTCTCAGCCCCAGCATTTT. The chain links TRBV12-3 or TRBV12-4 to TRBJ1-5, with TRBD1 identical over 8 bases. V lost 5 bases and J lost 6; bases outside the gene matches: 3. The CDR3 spans 13 residues.

The rearrangement uses TRBV4-1 and TRBJ2-7, with 7 nucleotides matching TRBD1. Germline CDR1 is MGHRA and CDR2 is YSYEKL. CDR3 size: 14 residues. V lost 6 bases, J lost 0 bases, and 5 bases stayed unmatched. CDR3 sequence reads: CASRATGNSYEQYF. In nucleotides, the CDR3 is TGCGCCAGCAGGGCGACAGGGAACTCCTACGAGCAGTACTTC.

The table lists this clonotype with a few counts. The chain is built from TRBV6-4 and TRBJ2-1; the D is unclear. V lost 5 bases, J lost 6 bases, and 11 bases lay in between. The CDR3 is 13 amino acids. Germline lookup yields CDR1 MRHNA and CDR2 SNTAGT. The CDR3 sequence: CASSRYSGNEQFF. CDR3 bases: TGTGCCAGCAGTAGGTATTCCGGCAATGAGCAGTTCTTC.

This clonotype was observed a few times. The chain recombines TRBV29-1 with TRBJ2-2, with 8 bases aligning to TRBD2. Per the germline V gene, CDR1 is SQVTM and CDR2 is ANQGSEA. This CDR3 has 16 residues. V was clipped by 4 bases and J by 2 bases; unmatched bases: 9. The CDR3 loop reads CSVANPGGPNTGELFF. CDR3 nucleotides: TGCAGCGTTGCTAACCCGGGAGGGCCTAACACCGGGGAGCTGTTTTTT.

Details on this clonotype: A read error may account for a junction end that differs from germline. This rearrangement joins TRBV18 to TRBJ2-7; 7 bases map to TRBD1. The CDR3 contains 12 residues. CDR1 is KGHSH, CDR2 LQKENI, per germline. The CDR3 sequence is CASSGQSYEQHF. For the CDR3, the DNA is TGTGCCAGCTCGGGACAGTCCTACGAGCAGCACTTC.

In this sample, this clonotype turned up many times. The chain links TRBV12-5 to TRBJ1-1; D remains ambiguous. V lost 6 bases to trimming and J lost 11 bases, with 10 bases between them. CDR3 length: 10 residues. CDR1 is LGHNT, CDR2 FRNRAP, per germline. CDR3 region: CASGSVTAFF. As DNA, the CDR3 is TGTGCTAGTGGCTCTGTGACCGCTTTCTTT.

In this sample, this clonotype turned up a few times. J is TRBJ2-5 and V is TRBV5-5; the match to TRBD2 covers 7 bases. Trimming cost V 4 bases and J 3 bases; bases outside gene matches: 3. Germline assignment: CDR1 SGHKS and CDR2 YYEKEE (reference sequence). This CDR3 comprises 13 residues. The CDR3 nucleotides read TGTGCCAGCAGCCGGGGAGGGGAAGAGACCCAGTACTTC. This sequence encodes CASSRGGEETQYF.

This clonotype showed up many times. The rearrangement uses TRBV29-1 and TRBJ1-3; D gene unclear. This CDR3 comprises 12 residues. Germline lookup yields CDR1 SQVTM and CDR2 ANQGSEA. V dropped 6 bases and J dropped 8 bases, with 14 bases sitting between them. The CDR3 sequence is CSVAAGPDTIYF. CDR3 nucleotide sequence: TGCAGCGTCGCGGCCGGCCCGGACACCATATATTTT.

The CDR3: CASSLVTGRAGNTEAFF. The CDR3 nucleotides are TGTGCCAGCAGCTTAGTAACAGGACGCGCAGGGAACACTGAAGCTTTCTTT. The rearrangement uses TRBV7-9 and TRBJ1-1, with D possibly TRBD1 on 5 matching bases. The V end was cut by 1 base, the J end by 1 base, with 16 bases between. This CDR3 is built from 17 residues. Germline V lookup: CDR1 SEHNR, CDR2 FQNEAQ (reference sequence).